One sample yielded the 26 T cell receptor beta chains listed below, sequenced in a study of blood T cell repertoires in COVID-19 (dated by TCRdb to the early 2020s). Libraries were prepared through the immunoSEQ multiplex PCR assay. This immuneACCESS table, as held by TCRdb, lists in-frame sequences with V and J called but not all clones. Of the missing ones, under half trace to an unresolved V gene in checked studies; the others have no known cause. This sample comprises about 320,000 clones, over 80% of them detected only once. More than 8.5% of the sample is in the top ten clones. The source material was PBMCs or T cells enriched from blood (not recorded which). The receptors derive from a woman between 18 and 29 years old who had recovered from COVID-19.

The chain couples TRBV18 to TRBJ1-2, with TRBD1 matching 8 bases. Germline CDR1 is KGHSH and CDR2 is LQKENI. The CDR3 covers 15 residues. After removal of 6 bases from V and 1 base from J, the junction contained 7 bases not matched to a gene. The CDR3 region has the DNA TGTGCCAGCTCTCAGGACAGGGAGCTTAACTATGGCTACACCTTC. The encoded protein is CASSQDRELNYGYTF.

The J gene is TRBJ2-1, the V gene TRBV7-9; D not resolved. Germline V gene lookup returns CDR1 SEHNR and CDR2 FQNEAQ (reference sequence). This CDR3 is built from 10 residues. V was trimmed by 11 bases and J by 9 bases, leaving 11 bases between them. The CDR3, as DNA: TGTGCCCTCACACCAGGTGAGCAGTTCTTC. This gives the protein CALTPGEQFF.

J is TRBJ1-2 and V is TRBV28, with 8 bases fitting TRBD1. Germline CDR1 MDHEN, CDR2 SYDVKM. This CDR3 is 13 amino acids long. Trimming at V came to 9 bases and at J to 4 bases, leaving 7 bases not matched to a gene. The CDR3: CASLQGVGYGYTF. For the CDR3, the DNA is TGTGCCAGTTTACAGGGGGTGGGCTATGGCTACACCTTC.

The chain joins TRBV2 to TRBJ2-5, with D perhaps TRBD1 (6 bases). The CDR3 totals 13 residues. Germline V gives CDR1 SNHLY, CDR2 FYNNEI. The V and J ends lost 4 bases and 2 bases respectively, with 8 bases between them. The CDR3 DNA reads as TGTGCCAGCAGTGTCGACAGGCAAGAGACCCAGTACTTC. It yields the protein CASSVDRQETQYF.

The chain uses TRBV18 and TRBJ1-6; D gene uncertain. Germline CDR1 reads KGHSH; CDR2 reads LQKENI. The V and J ends lost 2 bases and 7 bases respectively, with 12 bases between them. The CDR3 runs 15 residues. DNA for the CDR3: TGTGCCAGCTCACCAATAGAGGCCAGAAATTCACCCCTCCACTTT. It encodes CASSPIEARNSPLHF.

The rearrangement uses TRBV6-2 or TRBV6-3 and TRBJ2-2, with 7 nucleotides matching TRBD2. CDR3 length equals 19 residues. Germline V lookup: CDR1 MNHEY, CDR2 SVGEGT. V lost 2 bases, J lost 2 bases, and 14 bases stayed unmatched. This chain's CDR3 is CASSYALLGGRRNTGELFF. In DNA form, the CDR3 reads TGTGCCAGCAGTTACGCCCTCCTCGGGGGGAGAAGAAACACCGGGGAGCTGTTTTTT.

This sequence joins TRBV28 and TRBJ2-6; perhaps TRBD1 as D (6 bases). The CDR3 totals 15 residues. Germline V gene sequence: CDR1 MDHEN, CDR2 SYDVKM. The V gene lost 1 base and the J gene lost 4 bases, with 8 bases spanning the gap. The CDR3 DNA follows: TGTGCCAGCAGTTTATTGGGGGCCGGGGCCAACGTCCTGACTTTC. Encoded protein: CASSLLGAGANVLTF.

This clone was detected only once. The chain is built from TRBV16 and TRBJ1-1, with 9 nucleotides matching TRBD1. V shed 4 bases, J shed 5 bases, and the junction held 8 bases outside the gene matches. This CDR3 comprises 15 residues. Germline CDR1 is KGHSY and CDR2 is FQNENV. As DNA, the CDR3 is TGTGCCAGCAGCCCCTTAGGACAGGGGCGGACTGAAGCTTTCTTT. This translates into CASSPLGQGRTEAFF.

In DNA, the CDR3 is TGTGCCAGCAGCCTCGACAGGGCCAGCAATCAGCCCCAGCATTTT. Its protein product is CASSLDRASNQPQHF. V gene TRBV6-5 combines with J gene TRBJ1-5; 7 nucleotides align to TRBD1. Losses at the gene ends were 6 bases for V and 1 base for J; bases not matched to a gene: 6. The germline gives CDR1 MNHEY, CDR2 SVGAGI. This CDR3 spans 15 amino acids.

This chain uses TRBV2 with TRBJ1-4; 10 bases agree with TRBD1. The germline V gene has CDR1 SNHLY and CDR2 FYNNEI. The CDR3 sequence is 17 residues long. Trimming cost V 7 bases and J 7 bases; bases outside gene matches: 15. The DNA for the CDR3 is TGTGCCAGCATGGGGGTACACCCGGGACAGGGGTTTGAAAAACTGTTTTTT. Protein product: CASMGVHPGQGFEKLFF.

This clone has more than one count but fewer than ten. The chain uses TRBV5-4 and TRBJ2-2, with D maybe TRBD2 (5 bases). The CDR3 spans 13 residues. Germline V gene sequence: CDR1 SGHNT, CDR2 YYREEE (reference sequence). Trimming removed 1 base at V and 6 bases at J, with 7 bases between. In nucleotides, the CDR3 is TGTGCCAGCAGCTTGCCGAGGGCCGGGGAGCTGTTTTTT. Protein: CASSLPRAGELFF.

This chain uses TRBV7-3 with TRBJ2-7; 7 bases align to TRBD1. Germline loops: CDR1 SGHTA, CDR2 FQGTGA. The CDR3 runs to 14 residues. V lost 10 bases and J lost 5; bases outside the gene matches: 14. The CDR3, as DNA: TGTGCCAACCAGACACAGACAGGGTGGGACGAGCAGTACTTC. Translated: CANQTQTGWDEQYF.

The chain joins TRBV7-2 to TRBJ1-3; D is undetermined. The V gene's germline CDR1 is SGHTA and CDR2 FQGNSA. V lost 4 bases to trimming and J lost 0 bases, with 13 bases between them. The CDR3 runs 16 residues. In DNA form, the CDR3 reads TGTGCCAGCAGCTCCACGGGAGATCTCTCTGGAAACACCATATATTTT. Translation gives CASSSTGDLSGNTIYF.

The CDR3 DNA reads TGTGCCAGCAGCTTAGTCTCGTCAGGGCCGAGCTCCTACGAGCAGTACTTC. Its translation: CASSLVSSGPSSYEQYF. V is TRBV7-2 and J is TRBJ2-7; maybe TRBD1 (5 bases). CDR3 length equals 17 residues. The V and J ends lost 1 base and 0 bases respectively, with 16 bases between them. The germline CDR1 and CDR2 sequences are SGHTA and FQGNSA.

The chain uses TRBV7-2 and TRBJ1-6; no definite D call. Trimming stripped 4 bases from V and 8 bases from J, with 12 bases between. Germline loops: CDR1 SGHTA, CDR2 FQGNSA. The CDR3 totals 14 residues. The DNA of the CDR3 is TGTGCCAGCAGCTACTCCCGGCAGGATTCACCCCTCCACTTT. This encodes CASSYSRQDSPLHF.

This chain connects TRBV19 to TRBJ2-1; 11 positions match TRBD2. V shed 11 bases and J 8 bases; nucleotides not matched to a gene: 8. The CDR3 length is 13 residues. The germline V gene has CDR1 LNHDA and CDR2 SQIVND (reference sequence). The CDR3 region is CAPTSGSSHEQFF. The CDR3 DNA reads TGTGCCCCCACTAGCGGGAGTAGTCATGAGCAGTTCTTC.

The rearrangement uses TRBV5-4 and TRBJ2-6, with unresolved D. The length of the CDR3 is 16 residues. Trimming stripped 4 bases from V and 0 bases from J, with 11 bases between. Germline assignment: CDR1 SGHNT and CDR2 YYREEE (reference sequence). The CDR3 DNA reads as TGTGCCAGCAGCCCTACGCCCCGCTCTGGGGCCAACGTCCTGACTTTC. Translation: CASSPTPRSGANVLTF.

The chain uses TRBV5-8 and TRBJ1-4; no definite D call. V was pared by 3 bases and J by 5 bases, with 5 bases between. Looked up from germline, CDR1 is SGHTS and CDR2 is YDEGEE. The CDR3 is 12 amino acids. CDR3 protein: CASSSRNEKLFF. The CDR3 region has the DNA TGTGCCAGCAGCTCTAGAAATGAAAAACTGTTTTTT.

This clone came up a few times. The chain combines TRBV28 with TRBJ2-3, with 7 positions matching TRBD2. Germline-derived CDR1 and CDR2 are MDHEN and SYDVKM. V dropped 7 bases and J dropped 0; count of bases not matched to a gene: 13. The CDR3 length is 17 residues. CDR3 in DNA: TGTGCCAGCATGGGGTTCCGGTGGCGGGAGAGCACAGATACGCAGTATTTT. As protein: CASMGFRWRESTDTQYF.

The chain combines TRBV5-6 with TRBJ1-1; possibly TRBD1 for D (6 bases). The CDR3 consists of 14 residues. The germline V gene has CDR1 SGHDT and CDR2 YYEEEE. V was clipped by 0 bases and J by 3 bases, with 9 bases between them. This CDR3 is CASSLDRDDTEAFF. The CDR3 bases are TGTGCCAGCAGCTTGGACAGGGATGACACTGAAGCTTTCTTT.

This chain connects TRBV4-3 to TRBJ2-2; 8 positions match TRBD1. The CDR3 consists of 15 residues. V lost 1 base, J lost 7 bases, and 5 bases stayed unmatched. Germline assignment: CDR1 LGHNA and CDR2 YSLEER. CDR3 in amino acids: CASSQVRGRIGELFF. The CDR3 DNA reads as TGCGCCAGCAGCCAAGTCAGGGGGCGTATCGGGGAGCTGTTTTTT.

This clone was found once. The chain is built from TRBV21-1 and TRBJ2-3; the table gives TRBD1 as D, unverified against the DNA. TRBV21-1 is deemed a pseudogene. The CDR3 runs 16 residues. CDR3 nucleotides: TGTGCCAGCAGCCCCCGTCCAGGTCAGGGTCCAGATACGCAGTATTTT. It yields the protein CASSPRPGQGPDTQYF.

The chain combines TRBV7-7 with TRBJ2-1; D may be TRBD1 (5 bases). V was clipped by 5 bases and J by 4 bases, with 18 bases between them. Looked up from germline, CDR1 is SSHAT and CDR2 is FNYEAQ (reference sequence). CDR3 length: 16 amino acids. As DNA, the CDR3 is TGTGCCAGCAGCGCCTCGACAGACAGAGAATACAATGAGCAGTTCTTC. It specifies CASSASTDREYNEQFF.

The genes are TRBV4-2 and TRBJ1-6, with 7 bases fitting TRBD1. CDR3 length: 15 amino acids. The ends lost 4 bases at V and 4 bases at J; junction bases unmatched: 4. Per the germline V gene, CDR1 is LGHNA and CDR2 is YNFKEQ. As DNA, the CDR3 is TGTGCCAGCAGCCGTGGACAGGCGTATAATTCACCCCTCCACTTT. Translation gives CASSRGQAYNSPLHF.

This clone was observed a single time. This chain connects TRBV13 to TRBJ1-4; D is possibly TRBD1 (5 bases). The CDR3 is 14 residues long. Trimming cost V 0 bases and J 7 bases, with 9 bases left between them. In germline, CDR1 is PRHDT, CDR2 FYEKMQ (reference sequence). The CDR3 loop reads CASSLGGRGEKLFF. CDR3 in DNA: TGTGCCAGCAGCTTAGGGGGGCGGGGTGAAAAACTGTTTTTT.

The chain carries TRBV6-6 and TRBJ2-3, with 8 bases identical to TRBD1. Germline CDR1 is MNHNY and CDR2 is SVGAGI (reference sequence). V was clipped by 2 bases and J by 4 bases; unmatched bases: 5. The CDR3 loop spans 15 amino acids. The CDR3 bases are TGTGCCAGCAGTTACACCGACAGGGGCGCAGATACGCAGTATTTT. Residues: CASSYTDRGADTQYF.